These T cell receptor beta chains were read from a single sample in a study of T cell repertoires in aging, cancer and after chemotherapy. One entry per CDR3 protein, called by TCRdb with MiXCR from the multiplex PCR reads. The sample lists more than 10,000 distinct CDR3 sequences, over 25% seen once, with 15% to 20% in the top ten. Sequencing was performed on blood. The receptor source for this set is a human donor in good health. The donor label of this sample is uncertain. Both conserved end residues are trimmed from each CDR3. Not all rows give a size; the values are once, few, many and, for expanded clones, a class.

length: 10
V: TRBV18
size: few
J: TRBJ1-4
CDR3: ASSLEREKLF

length: 16
V: TRBV10-3
size: few
J: TRBJ2-3
CDR3: AISVYGGLVGLTDTQY

length: 11
V: TRBV19
size: medium-sized
J: TRBJ1-1
CDR3: ASAGRQNTEAF

length: 12
V: TRBV19
size: few
J: TRBJ2-5
CDR3: ASSKRSNQETQY

length: 13
V: TRBV6-4
size: .
J: TRBJ1-2
CDR3: ASSSTMDGLSGYT

length: 15
V: TRBV12-3/TRBV12-4
size: few
J: TRBJ2-5
CDR3: ASSSLGGGVGRETQY

length: 11
V: TRBV5-1
size: .
J: TRBJ2-1
CDR3: ASSLGTHNEQF

length: 13
V: TRBV4-3
size: .
J: TRBJ1-1
CDR3: ASSQDDRVNTEAF

length: 10
V: TRBV30
size: .
J: TRBJ2-5
CDR3: AWDRGQETQY

length: 14
V: TRBV15
size: few
J: TRBJ2-7
CDR3: ATSRRQAGLYYEQY

length: 12
V: TRBV5-1
size: once
J: TRBJ2-5
CDR3: ASSLGNSRETQY

length: 15
V: TRBV7-9
size: few
J: TRBJ2-3
CDR3: ASSLLASGSGTDTQY

length: 10
V: TRBV19
size: .
J: TRBJ2-7
CDR3: ASSIGGREQY

length: 14
V: TRBV6-5
size: .
J: TRBJ1-2
CDR3: ASSWGRPNNNYGYT

length: 12
V: TRBV29-1
size: medium-sized
J: TRBJ2-1
CDR3: SVLLSLAYNEQF

length: 13
V: TRBV4-2
size: few
J: TRBJ2-2
CDR3: ASSPAGGNTGELF

length: 15
V: TRBV6-5
size: .
J: TRBJ2-2
CDR3: ASSITSGRIRTGELF

length: 13
V: TRBV6-5
size: .
J: TRBJ2-7
CDR3: ASSYSFSGGYEQY

length: 10
V: TRBV5-6
size: .
J: TRBJ2-7
CDR3: ASSLTEYEQY

length: 13
V: TRBV12-3/TRBV12-4
size: few
J: TRBJ2-3
CDR3: ASSDNRVSTDTQY

length: 11
V: TRBV12-3/TRBV12-4
size: .
J: TRBJ1-1
CDR3: ASSLAETTEAF

length: 10
V: TRBV29-1
size: medium-sized
J: TRBJ2-3
CDR3: SVGFGQHTQY

length: 11
V: TRBV19
size: medium-sized
J: TRBJ2-2
CDR3: ASSGGPSGELF

length: 12
V: TRBV24-1
size: .
J: TRBJ2-7
CDR3: AAPRDPVSYEQY

length: 12
V: TRBV27
size: few
J: TRBJ1-1
CDR3: ASSPRRENTEAF

length: 13
V: TRBV6-5
size: .
J: TRBJ1-3
CDR3: ASSYHPSSANTIY

length: 13
V: TRBV6-5
size: medium-sized
J: TRBJ1-4
CDR3: ASSDRVGGIEKLF

length: 12
V: TRBV19
size: .
J: TRBJ1-2
CDR3: ASSMIEINYGYT